The table lists the clone carrying this TCR beta chain with a few counts. Its antigen is not identified. Using its own MiXCR run on the reads, TCRdb lists one record per CDR3 protein. The repertoire holds roughly 630,000 distinct CDR3 sequences, around 24% seen once, with roughly 8% in the top ten. This sample was taken from a study of T cell repertoires in cytomegalovirus infection. Study overall: Indications of both CMV infection and matching HLA type were provided by public TCR beta signatures.

Findings and caveats of the study: HLA-C-restricted, CMV-specific TCR beta clonotypes were dominant ex vivo.

Specimen: CD8+ T cells from PBMCs. This sequence was found in a human donor in good health (CMV status not recorded). Some clones in this sample may be carry-over from other donors' samples.

The CDR3 sequence is CASSWDRGRRGYTF. Written as DNA, the CDR3 is TGTGCCAGCAGTTGGGACAGGGGGAGACGTGGCTACACCTTC. The chain employs TRBV6-1 and TRBJ1-2; 11 bases match TRBD1. CDR3 length: 14 residues. The germline V gene encodes CDR1 MNHNS and CDR2 SASEGT. Trimming took 5 bases from V and 7 from J; bases not matched to a gene: 6.